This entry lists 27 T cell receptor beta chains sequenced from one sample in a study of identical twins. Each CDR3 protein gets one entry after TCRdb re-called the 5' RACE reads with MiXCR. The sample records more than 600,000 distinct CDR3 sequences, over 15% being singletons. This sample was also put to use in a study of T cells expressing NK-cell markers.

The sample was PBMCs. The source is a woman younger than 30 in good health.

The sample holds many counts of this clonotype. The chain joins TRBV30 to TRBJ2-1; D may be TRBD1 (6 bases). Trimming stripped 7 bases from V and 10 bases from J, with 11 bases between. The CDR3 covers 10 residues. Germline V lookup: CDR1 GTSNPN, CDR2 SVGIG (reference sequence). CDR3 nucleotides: TGTGCCTCTGGACAGTCGGAGCAGTTCTTC. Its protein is CASGQSEQFF.

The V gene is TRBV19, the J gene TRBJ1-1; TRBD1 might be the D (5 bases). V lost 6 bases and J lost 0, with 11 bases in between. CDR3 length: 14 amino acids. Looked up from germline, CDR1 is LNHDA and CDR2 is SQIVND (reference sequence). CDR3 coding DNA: TGTGCCAGTAGGGCGGGACGGATGAACACTGAAGCTTTCTTT. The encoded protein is CASRAGRMNTEAFF.

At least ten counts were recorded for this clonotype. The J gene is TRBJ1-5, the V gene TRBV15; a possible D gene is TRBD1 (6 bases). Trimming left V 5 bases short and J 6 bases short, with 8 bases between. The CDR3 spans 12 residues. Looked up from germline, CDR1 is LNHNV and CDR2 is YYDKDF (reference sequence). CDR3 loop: CATSLGGQPQHF. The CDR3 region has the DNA TGTGCCACCAGCCTAGGGGGTCAGCCCCAGCATTTT.

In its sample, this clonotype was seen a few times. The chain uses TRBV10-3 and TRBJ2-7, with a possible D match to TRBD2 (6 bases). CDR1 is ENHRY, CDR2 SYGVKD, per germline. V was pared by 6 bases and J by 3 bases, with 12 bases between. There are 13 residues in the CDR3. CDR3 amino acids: CAIRVGRIYEQYF. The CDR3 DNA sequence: TGTGCCATCAGGGTCGGGAGAATCTACGAGCAGTACTTC.

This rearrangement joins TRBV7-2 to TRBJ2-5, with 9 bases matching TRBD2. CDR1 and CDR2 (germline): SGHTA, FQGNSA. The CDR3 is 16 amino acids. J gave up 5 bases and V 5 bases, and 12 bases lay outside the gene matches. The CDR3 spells CASSPHFSGRGETQYF. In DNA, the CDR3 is TGTGCCAGCAGCCCCCATTTTAGCGGGAGAGGCGAGACCCAGTACTTC.

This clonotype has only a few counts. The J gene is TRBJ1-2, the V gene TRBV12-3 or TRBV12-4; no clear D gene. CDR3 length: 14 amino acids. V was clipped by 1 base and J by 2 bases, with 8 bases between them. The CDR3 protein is CASSLGVANYGYTF. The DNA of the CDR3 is TGTGCCAGCAGTTTAGGGGTAGCAAACTATGGCTACACCTTC.

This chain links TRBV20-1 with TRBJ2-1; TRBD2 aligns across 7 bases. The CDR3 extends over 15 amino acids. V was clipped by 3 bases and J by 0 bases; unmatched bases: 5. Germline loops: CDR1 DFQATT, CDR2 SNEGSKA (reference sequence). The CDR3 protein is CSASGRGSSYNEQFF. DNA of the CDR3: TGCAGTGCTAGTGGGAGGGGAAGCTCCTACAATGAGCAGTTCTTC.

CDR3 sequence (DNA): TGCGCCAGCAGCGGAAGACAGACGAACACCGGGGAGCTGTTTTTT. As protein: CASSGRQTNTGELFF. V and J are TRBV5-1 and TRBJ2-2, with a tentative D call TRBD1 (5 bases). V gave up 4 bases and J gave up 0 bases, with 10 bases separating them. Germline V gives CDR1 SGHRS, CDR2 YFSETQ. The CDR3 extends over 15 amino acids.

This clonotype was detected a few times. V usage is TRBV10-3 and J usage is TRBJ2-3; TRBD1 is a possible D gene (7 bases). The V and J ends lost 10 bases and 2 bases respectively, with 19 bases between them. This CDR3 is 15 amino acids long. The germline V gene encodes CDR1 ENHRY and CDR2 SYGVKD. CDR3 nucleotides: TGTGCCACAATTAATGCGGGGACAGTCACAGATACGCAGTATTTT. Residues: CATINAGTVTDTQYF.

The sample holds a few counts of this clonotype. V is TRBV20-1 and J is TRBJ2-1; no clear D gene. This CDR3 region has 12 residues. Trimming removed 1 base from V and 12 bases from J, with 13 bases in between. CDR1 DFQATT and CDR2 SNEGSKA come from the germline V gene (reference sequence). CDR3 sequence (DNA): TGCAGTGCTAGAGTACAGAATGATTGGCAGTTCTTC. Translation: CSARVQNDWQFF.

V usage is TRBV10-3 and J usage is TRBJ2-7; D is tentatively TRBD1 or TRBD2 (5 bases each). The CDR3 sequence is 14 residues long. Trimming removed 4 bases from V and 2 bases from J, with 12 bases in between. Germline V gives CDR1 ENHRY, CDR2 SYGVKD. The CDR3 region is CAISVGEMPYEQYF. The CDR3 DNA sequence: TGTGCCATCAGTGTAGGGGAGATGCCCTACGAGCAGTACTTC.

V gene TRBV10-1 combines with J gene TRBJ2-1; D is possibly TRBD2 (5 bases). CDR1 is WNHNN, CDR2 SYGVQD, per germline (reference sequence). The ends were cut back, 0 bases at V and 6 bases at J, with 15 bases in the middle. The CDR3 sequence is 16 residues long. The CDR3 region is CASSESGRRRFNEQFF. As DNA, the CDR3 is TGCGCCAGCAGTGAGTCTGGCAGGAGGAGGTTCAATGAGCAGTTCTTC.

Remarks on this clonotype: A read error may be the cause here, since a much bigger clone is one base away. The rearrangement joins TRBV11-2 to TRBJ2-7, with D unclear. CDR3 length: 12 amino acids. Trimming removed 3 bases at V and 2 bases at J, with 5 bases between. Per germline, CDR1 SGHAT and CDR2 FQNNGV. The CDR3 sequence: CASSFDPYEQYF. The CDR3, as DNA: TGTGCCAGCAGCTTCGACCCCTACGAGCAGTACTTC.

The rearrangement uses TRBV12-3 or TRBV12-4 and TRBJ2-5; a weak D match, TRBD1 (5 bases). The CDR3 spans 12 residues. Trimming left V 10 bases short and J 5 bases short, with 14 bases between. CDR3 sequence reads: CATTPGPETQYF. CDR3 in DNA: TGTGCCACCACGCCAGGGCCCGAGACCCAGTACTTC.

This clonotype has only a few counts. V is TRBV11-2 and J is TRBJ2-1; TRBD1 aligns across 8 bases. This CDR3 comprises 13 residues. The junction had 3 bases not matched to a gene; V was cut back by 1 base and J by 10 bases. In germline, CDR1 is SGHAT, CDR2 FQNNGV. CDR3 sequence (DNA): TGTGCCAGCAGCTTAGCCCGACAGGGGGAGCAGTTCTTC. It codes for CASSLARQGEQFF.

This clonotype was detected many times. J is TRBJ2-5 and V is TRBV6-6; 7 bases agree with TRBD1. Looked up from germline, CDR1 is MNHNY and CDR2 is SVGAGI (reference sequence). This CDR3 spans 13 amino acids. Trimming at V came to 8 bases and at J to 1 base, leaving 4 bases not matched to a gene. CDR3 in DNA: TGTGCCAGCCACGACAGGGTCCAAGAGACCCAGTACTTC. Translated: CASHDRVQETQYF.

The CDR3 DNA follows: TGTGCCAGCAGCCACCCAGCGGACAGGGGAAGGAACACTGAAGCTTTCTTT. Its translation is CASSHPADRGRNTEAFF. The rearrangement links TRBV9 to TRBJ1-1; 9 nucleotides match TRBD1. Germline V gene sequence: CDR1 SGDLS, CDR2 YYNGEE. The CDR3 totals 17 residues. The V gene end was trimmed by 4 bases and the J gene end by 1 base; junction bases not matched to a gene: 11. The full variable domain, with the rest looked up from reference TRBV9 and TRBJ1-1, is DSGVTQTPKHLITATGQRVTLRCSPRSGDLSVYWYQQSLDQGLQFLIQYYNGEERAKGNILERFSAQQFPDLHSELNLSSLELGDSALYFCASSHPADRGRNTEAFFGQGTRLTVV.

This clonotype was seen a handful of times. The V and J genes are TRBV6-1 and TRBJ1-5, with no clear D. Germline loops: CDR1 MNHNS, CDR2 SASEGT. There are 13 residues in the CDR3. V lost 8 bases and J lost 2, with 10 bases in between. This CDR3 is CASSHDGNQPQHF. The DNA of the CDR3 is TGTGCCAGCTCCCATGACGGCAATCAGCCCCAGCATTTT.

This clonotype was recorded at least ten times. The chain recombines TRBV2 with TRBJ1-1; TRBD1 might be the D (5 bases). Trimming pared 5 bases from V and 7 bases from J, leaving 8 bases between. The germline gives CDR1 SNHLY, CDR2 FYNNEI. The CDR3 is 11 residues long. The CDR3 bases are TGTGCCAGCAGTTACGACAGTGAAGCTTTCTTT. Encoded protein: CASSYDSEAFF.

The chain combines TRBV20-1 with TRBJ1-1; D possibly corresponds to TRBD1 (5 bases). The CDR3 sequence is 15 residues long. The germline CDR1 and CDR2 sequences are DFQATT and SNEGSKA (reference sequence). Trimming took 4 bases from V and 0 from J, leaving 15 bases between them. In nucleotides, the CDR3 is TGCAGTGCTACCGTAGGGGCGGTTATGAACACTGAAGCTTTCTTT. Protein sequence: CSATVGAVMNTEAFF.

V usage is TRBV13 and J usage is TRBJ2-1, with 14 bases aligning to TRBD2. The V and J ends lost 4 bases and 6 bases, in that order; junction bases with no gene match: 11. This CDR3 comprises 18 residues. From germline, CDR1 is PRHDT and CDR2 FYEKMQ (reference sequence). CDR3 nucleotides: TGTGCCAGCAGCTCCCGACTAGCGGGAGGGGGGAGATCCAATGAGCAGTTCTTC. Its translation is CASSSRLAGGGRSNEQFF.

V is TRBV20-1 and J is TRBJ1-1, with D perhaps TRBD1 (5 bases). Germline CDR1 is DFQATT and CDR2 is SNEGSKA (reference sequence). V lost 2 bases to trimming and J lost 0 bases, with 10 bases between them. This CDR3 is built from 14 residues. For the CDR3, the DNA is TGCAGTGCTAGACTCAGGGTAGTGAACACTGAAGCTTTCTTT. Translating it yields CSARLRVVNTEAFF.

Here the CDR3 reads CASSTLGTGRLETQYF. In DNA form, the CDR3 reads TGTGCCAGCAGTACCTTAGGGACAGGGAGACTCGAGACCCAGTACTTC. J is TRBJ2-5 and V is TRBV12-3 or TRBV12-4, with 9 bases lining up with TRBD1. The CDR3 length is 16 residues. The junction had 12 bases not matched to a gene; V was cut back by 5 bases and J by 5 bases.

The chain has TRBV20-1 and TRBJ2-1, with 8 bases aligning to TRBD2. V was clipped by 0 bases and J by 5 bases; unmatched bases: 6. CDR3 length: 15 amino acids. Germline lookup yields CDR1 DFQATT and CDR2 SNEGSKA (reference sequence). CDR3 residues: CSARDREGLDNEQFF. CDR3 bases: TGCAGTGCTAGAGATCGGGAGGGGCTGGACAATGAGCAGTTCTTC.

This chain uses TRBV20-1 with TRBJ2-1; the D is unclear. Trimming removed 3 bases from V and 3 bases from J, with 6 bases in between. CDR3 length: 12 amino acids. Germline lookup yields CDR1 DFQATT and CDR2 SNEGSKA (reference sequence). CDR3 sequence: CSARDGYNEQFF. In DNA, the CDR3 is TGCAGTGCTAGGGACGGCTACAATGAGCAGTTCTTC.

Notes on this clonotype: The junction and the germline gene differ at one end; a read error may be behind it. The CDR3 DNA reads as TGTGCCAGCAGCTTAGACGCAGATACGCTGTATTTT. Encoded protein: CASSLDADTLYF. This chain links TRBV7-3 with TRBJ2-3; D uncertain. This CDR3 is 12 amino acids long. Germline lookup yields CDR1 SGHTA and CDR2 FQGTGA.

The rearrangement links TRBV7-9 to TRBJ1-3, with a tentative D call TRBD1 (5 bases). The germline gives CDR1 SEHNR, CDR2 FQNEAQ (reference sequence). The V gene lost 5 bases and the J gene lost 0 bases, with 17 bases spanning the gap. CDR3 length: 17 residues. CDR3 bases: TGTGCCAGCAGCGCACCGACAGCCAGCTACTCTGGAAACACCATATATTTT. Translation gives CASSAPTASYSGNTIYF.